Below, one TCR beta chain is given with its context. The data were produced by immunoSEQ multiplex PCR, yet TCRdb's version contains in-frame clones alone and is incomplete. The top ten hold 3.5% to 4% of the sample, which has under 150,000 clones, roughly 95% seen once. This sample is drawn from a study of control samples from healthy donors and cancer patients. Per the germline V gene, CDR1 is SGHDN and CDR2 is FVKESK. The V end lost 0 bases, the J end lost 9 bases, and 14 bases lay between the germline ends. There are 14 residues in the CDR3. The V gene is TRBV14, the J gene TRBJ1-1; D is uncertain. Sequencing input: blood. The sequence derives from a man younger than 45 in good health. CDR3 DNA sequence: TGTGCCAGCAGCCAAGATCTCTGGGGAGGGCAAGCTTTCTTT. It is translated as CASSQDLWGGQAFF.